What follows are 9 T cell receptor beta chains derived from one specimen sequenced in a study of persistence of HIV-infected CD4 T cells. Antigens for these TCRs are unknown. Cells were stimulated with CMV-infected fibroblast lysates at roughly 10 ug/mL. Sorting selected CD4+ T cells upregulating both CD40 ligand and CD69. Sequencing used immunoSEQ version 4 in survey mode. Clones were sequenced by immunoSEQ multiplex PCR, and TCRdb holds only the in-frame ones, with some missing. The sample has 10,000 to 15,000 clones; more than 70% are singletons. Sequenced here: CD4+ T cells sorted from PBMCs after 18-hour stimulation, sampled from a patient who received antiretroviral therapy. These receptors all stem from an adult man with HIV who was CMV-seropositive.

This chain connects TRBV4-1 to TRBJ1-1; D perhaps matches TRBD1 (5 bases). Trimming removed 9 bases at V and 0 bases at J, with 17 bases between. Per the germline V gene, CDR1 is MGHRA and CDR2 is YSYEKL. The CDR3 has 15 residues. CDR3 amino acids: CASNRDQGLNTEAFF. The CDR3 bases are TGCGCCAGTAACCGGGACCAGGGTTTGAACACTGAAGCTTTCTTT.

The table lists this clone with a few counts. CDR3 protein: CASSLVLGGVGEQYF. Here the CDR3 DNA reads TGCGCCAGCAGCTTGGTTTTGGGTGGGGTGGGCGAGCAGTACTTC. This chain joins TRBV5-1 and TRBJ2-7, with D unresolved. Trimming took off 0 bases at V and 6 bases at J, with 16 bases between the two ends. The length of the CDR3 is 15 residues. Germline CDR1 reads SGHRS; CDR2 reads YFSETQ.

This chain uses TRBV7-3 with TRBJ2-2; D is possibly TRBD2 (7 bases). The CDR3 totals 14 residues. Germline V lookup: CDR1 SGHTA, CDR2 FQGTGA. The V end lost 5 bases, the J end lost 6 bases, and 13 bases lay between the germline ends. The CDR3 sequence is CASSPKGGPGELFF. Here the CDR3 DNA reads TGTGCCAGCAGCCCGAAGGGGGGGCCCGGGGAGCTGTTTTTT. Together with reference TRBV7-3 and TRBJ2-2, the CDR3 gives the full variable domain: GAGVSQTPSNKVTEKGKYVELRCDPISGHTALYWYRQSLGQGPEFLIYFQGTGAADDSGLPNDRFFAVRPEGSVSTLKIQRTERGDSAVYLCASSPKGGPGELFFGEGSRLTVL.

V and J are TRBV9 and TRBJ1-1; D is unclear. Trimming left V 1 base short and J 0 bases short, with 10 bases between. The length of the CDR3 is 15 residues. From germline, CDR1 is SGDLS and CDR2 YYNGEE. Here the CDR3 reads CASSVMDSVNTEAFF. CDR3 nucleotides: TGTGCCAGCAGCGTAATGGATTCGGTGAACACTGAAGCTTTCTTT.

The chain's CDR3 is CASSSTQARGYTF. For the CDR3, the DNA is TGTGCCAGCAGCTCCACACAGGCTCGGGGCTACACCTTC. The rearrangement links TRBV27 to TRBJ1-2; TRBD1 is a possible D gene (5 bases). CDR3 length equals 13 residues. V was clipped by 6 bases and J by 8 bases, with 16 bases between them. The germline gives CDR1 MNHEY, CDR2 SMNVEV (reference sequence).

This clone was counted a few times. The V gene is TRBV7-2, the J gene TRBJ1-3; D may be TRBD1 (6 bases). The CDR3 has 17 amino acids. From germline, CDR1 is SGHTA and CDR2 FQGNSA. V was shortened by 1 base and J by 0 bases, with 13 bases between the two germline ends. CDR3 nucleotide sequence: TGTGCCAGCAGCTTAGGGGGGGCGGCCCGCTCTGGAAACACCATATATTTT. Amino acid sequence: CASSLGGAARSGNTIYF.

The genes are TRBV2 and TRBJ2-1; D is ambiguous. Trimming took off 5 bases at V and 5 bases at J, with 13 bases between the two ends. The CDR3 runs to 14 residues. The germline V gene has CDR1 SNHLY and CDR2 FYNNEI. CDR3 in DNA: TGTGCCAGCAGTACCCGGGCGAGCGACAATGAGCAGTTCTTC. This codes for CASSTRASDNEQFF.

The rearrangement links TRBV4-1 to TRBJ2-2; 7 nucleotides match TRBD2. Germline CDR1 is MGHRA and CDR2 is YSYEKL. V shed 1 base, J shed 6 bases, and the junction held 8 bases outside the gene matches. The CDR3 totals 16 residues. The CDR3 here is CASSQASSGTPGELFF. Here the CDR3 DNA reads TGCGCCAGCAGCCAAGCTTCTAGCGGAACCCCCGGGGAGCTGTTTTTT.

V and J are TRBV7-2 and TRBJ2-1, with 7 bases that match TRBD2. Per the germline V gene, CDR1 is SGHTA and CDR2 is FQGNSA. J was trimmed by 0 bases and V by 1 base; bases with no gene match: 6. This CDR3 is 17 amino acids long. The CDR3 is CASSLEGLAASYNEQFF. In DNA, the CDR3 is TGTGCCAGCAGCTTAGAAGGGCTAGCGGCCTCCTACAATGAGCAGTTCTTC.